This section outlines one T cell receptor beta chain sequence together with its context. The data derive from a study of blood T cells in healthy people across ages. Combining a sample-barcoded 5' primer with a J-beta primer mix, a second PCR ran for roughly 7 to 12 cycles. TCRdb reprocessed the 5' RACE reads via MiXCR and lists one record per CDR3 protein. The sample consists of 920,000 or so distinct CDR3 sequences, around 45% of them appearing once. Trimming stripped 3 bases from V and 6 bases from J, with 12 bases between. The CDR3 totals 14 residues. Sequencing used blood. The TCR comes from a woman in her fifties or sixties in good health. The J gene is TRBJ1-5, the V gene TRBV12-3 or TRBV12-4, with D unclear. This chain's CDR3 is CASSFRSNSQPQHF. The CDR3 nucleotides read TGTGCCAGCAGTTTCAGGAGCAATAGTCAGCCCCAGCATTTT.